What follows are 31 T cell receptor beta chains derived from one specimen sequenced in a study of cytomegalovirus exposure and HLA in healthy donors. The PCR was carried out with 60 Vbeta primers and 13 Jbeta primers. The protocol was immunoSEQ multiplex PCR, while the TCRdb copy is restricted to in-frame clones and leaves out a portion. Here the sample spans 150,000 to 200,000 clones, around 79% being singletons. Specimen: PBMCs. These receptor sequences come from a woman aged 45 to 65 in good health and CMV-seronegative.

CDR3 loop: CASSLGLAETGELFF. As DNA, the CDR3 is TGTGCCAGCAGCTTAGGACTAGCGGAGACCGGGGAGCTGTTTTTT. V gene TRBV7-2 combines with J gene TRBJ2-2; the match to TRBD2 covers 9 bases. The germline CDR1 and CDR2 sequences are SGHTA and FQGNSA. CDR3 length: 15 amino acids. Trimming at V came to 1 base and at J to 5 bases, leaving 2 bases not matched to a gene.

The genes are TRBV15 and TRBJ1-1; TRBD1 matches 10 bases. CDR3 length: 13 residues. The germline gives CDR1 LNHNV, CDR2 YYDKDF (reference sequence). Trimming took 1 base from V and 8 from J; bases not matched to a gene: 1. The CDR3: CATSRGQGAEAFF. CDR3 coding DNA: TGTGCCACCAGCAGAGGACAGGGGGCAGAAGCTTTCTTT.

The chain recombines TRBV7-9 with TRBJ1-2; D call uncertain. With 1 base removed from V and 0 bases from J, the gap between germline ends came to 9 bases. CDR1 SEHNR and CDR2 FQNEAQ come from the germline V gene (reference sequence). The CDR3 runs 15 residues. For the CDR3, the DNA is TGTGCCAGCAGCTTAGTATTAGAAGCTAACTATGGCTACACCTTC. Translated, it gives CASSLVLEANYGYTF.

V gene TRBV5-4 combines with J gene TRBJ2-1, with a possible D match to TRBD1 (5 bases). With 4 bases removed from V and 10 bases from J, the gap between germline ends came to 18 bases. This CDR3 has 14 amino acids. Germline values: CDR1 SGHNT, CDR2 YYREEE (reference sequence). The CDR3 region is CASSGWYSGNEQFF. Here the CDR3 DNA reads TGTGCCAGCAGCGGATGGTATTCAGGGAACGAGCAGTTCTTC.

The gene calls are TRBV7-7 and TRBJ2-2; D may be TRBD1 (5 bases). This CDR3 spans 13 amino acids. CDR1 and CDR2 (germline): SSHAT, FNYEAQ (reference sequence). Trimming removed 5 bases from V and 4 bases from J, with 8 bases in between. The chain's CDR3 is CASSPTGTGELFF. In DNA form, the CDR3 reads TGTGCCAGCAGCCCCACAGGCACCGGGGAGCTGTTTTTT.

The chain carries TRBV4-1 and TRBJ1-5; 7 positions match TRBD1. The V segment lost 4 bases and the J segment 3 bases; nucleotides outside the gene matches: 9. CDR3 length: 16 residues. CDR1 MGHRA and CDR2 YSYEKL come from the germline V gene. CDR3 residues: CASSPQKGTANQPQHF. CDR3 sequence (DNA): TGCGCCAGCAGCCCACAGAAAGGGACAGCCAATCAGCCCCAGCATTTT.

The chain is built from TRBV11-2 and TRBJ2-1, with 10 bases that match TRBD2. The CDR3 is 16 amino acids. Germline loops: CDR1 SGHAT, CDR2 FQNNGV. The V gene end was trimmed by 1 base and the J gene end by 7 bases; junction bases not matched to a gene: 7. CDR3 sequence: CASSLGGTSVRNEQFF. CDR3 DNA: TGTGCCAGCAGCTTAGGGGGGACTAGCGTCCGAAATGAGCAGTTCTTC.

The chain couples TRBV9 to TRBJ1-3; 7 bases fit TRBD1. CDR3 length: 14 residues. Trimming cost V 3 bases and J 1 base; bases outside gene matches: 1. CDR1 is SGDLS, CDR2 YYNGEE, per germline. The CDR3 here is CASSETGSGNTIYF. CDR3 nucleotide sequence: TGTGCCAGCAGCGAGACAGGGTCTGGAAACACCATATATTTT.

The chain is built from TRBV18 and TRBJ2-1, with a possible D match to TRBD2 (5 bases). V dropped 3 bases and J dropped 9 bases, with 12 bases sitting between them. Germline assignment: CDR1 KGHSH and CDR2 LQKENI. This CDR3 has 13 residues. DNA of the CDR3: TGTGCCAGCTCACCCCTAGCCTTGGGTGAGCAGTTCTTC. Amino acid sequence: CASSPLALGEQFF.

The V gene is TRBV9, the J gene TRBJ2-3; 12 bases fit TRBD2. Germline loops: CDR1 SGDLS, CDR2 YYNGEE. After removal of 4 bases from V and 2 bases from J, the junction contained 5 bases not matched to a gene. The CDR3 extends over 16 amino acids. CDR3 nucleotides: TGTGCCAGCAGCACAGGACTAGCGGGGATCACAGATACGCAGTATTTT. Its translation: CASSTGLAGITDTQYF.

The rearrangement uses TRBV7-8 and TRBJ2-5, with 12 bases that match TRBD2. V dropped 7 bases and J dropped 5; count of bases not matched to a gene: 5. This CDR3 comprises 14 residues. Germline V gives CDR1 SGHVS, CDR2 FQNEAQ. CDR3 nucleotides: TGTGCCAGCAACCTAGCGGGGGGGCGGGAGACCCAGTACTTC. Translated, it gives CASNLAGGRETQYF.

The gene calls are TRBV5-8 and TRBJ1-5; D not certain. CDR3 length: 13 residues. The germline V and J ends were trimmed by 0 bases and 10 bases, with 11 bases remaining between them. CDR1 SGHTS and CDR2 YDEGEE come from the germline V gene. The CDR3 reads CASSLDLWAPQHF. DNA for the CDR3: TGTGCCAGCAGCTTGGACCTTTGGGCCCCCCAGCATTTT.

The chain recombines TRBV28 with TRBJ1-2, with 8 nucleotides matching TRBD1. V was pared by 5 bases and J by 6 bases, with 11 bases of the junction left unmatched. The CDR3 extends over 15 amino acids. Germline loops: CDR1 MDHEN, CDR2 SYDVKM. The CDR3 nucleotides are TGTGCCAGCAGTCAACCAACGGACAGGGTTGATGGCTACACCTTC. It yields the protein CASSQPTDRVDGYTF.

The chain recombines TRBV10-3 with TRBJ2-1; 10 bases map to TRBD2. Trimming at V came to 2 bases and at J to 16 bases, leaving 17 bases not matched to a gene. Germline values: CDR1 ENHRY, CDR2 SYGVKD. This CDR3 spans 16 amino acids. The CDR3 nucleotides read TGTGCCATCAGTGAGACCGGGACTAGCGACTCCGAACAGCGATTCTTC. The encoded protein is CAISETGTSDSEQRFF.

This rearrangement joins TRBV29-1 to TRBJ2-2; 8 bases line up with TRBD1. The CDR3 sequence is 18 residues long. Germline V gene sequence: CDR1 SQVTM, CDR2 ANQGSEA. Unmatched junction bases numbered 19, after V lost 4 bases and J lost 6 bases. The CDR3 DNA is TGCAGCGTTGCCCGGGGTTCAGTTGGACAGGGCTCCGCCGGGGAGCTGTTTTTT. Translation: CSVARGSVGQGSAGELFF.

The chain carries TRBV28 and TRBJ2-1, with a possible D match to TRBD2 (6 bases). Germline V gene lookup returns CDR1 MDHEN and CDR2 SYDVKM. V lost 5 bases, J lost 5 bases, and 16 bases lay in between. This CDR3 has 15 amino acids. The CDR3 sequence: CASSKESGRNNEQFF. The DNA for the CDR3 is TGTGCCAGCAGTAAGGAGTCCGGGAGAAACAATGAGCAGTTCTTC.

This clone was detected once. CDR3 residues: CASGGVGYEQYF. CDR3 DNA: TGCGCCAGCGGTGGAGTTGGCTACGAGCAGTACTTC. The chain joins TRBV4-1 to TRBJ2-7; D call uncertain. There are 12 residues in the CDR3. The germline V gene encodes CDR1 MGHRA and CDR2 YSYEKL. Trimming removed 8 bases from V and 3 bases from J, with 11 bases in between.

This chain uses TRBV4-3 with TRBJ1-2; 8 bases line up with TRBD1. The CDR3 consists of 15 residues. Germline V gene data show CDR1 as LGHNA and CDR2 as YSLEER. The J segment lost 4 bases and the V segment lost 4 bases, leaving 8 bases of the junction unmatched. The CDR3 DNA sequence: TGCGCCAGCAGCCGCGCGGACAGGGAGGGCTATGGCTACACCTTC. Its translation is CASSRADREGYGYTF.

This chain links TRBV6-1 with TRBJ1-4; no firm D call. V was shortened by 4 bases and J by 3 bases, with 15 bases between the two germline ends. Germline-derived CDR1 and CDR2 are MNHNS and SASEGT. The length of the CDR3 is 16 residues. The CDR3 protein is CASSVYRGDANEKLFF. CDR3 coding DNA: TGTGCCAGCAGTGTCTACCGGGGAGATGCTAATGAAAAACTGTTTTTT.

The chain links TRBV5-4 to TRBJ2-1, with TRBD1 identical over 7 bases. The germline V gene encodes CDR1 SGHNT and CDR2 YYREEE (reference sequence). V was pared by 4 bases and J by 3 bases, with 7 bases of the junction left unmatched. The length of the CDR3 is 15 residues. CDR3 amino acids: CASSPTTGNYNEQFF. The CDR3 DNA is TGTGCCAGCAGCCCAACGACAGGGAACTACAATGAGCAGTTCTTC. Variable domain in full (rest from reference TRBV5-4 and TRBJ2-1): ETGVTQSPTHLIKTRGQQVTLRCSSQSGHNTVSWYQQALGQGPQFIFQYYREEENGRGNFPPRFSGLQFPNYSSELNVNALELDDSALYLCASSPTTGNYNEQFFGPGTRLTVL.

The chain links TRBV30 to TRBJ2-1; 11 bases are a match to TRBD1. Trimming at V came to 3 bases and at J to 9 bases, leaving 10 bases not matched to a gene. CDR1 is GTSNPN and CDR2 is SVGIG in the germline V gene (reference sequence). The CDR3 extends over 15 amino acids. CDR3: CAWSEDRGRNIEQFF. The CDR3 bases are TGTGCCTGGAGCGAGGACAGGGGGCGAAATATTGAGCAGTTCTTC.

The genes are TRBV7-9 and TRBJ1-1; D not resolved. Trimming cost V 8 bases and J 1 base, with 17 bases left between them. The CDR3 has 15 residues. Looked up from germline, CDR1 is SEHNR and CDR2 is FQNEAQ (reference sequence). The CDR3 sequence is CASLDYPTANTEAFF. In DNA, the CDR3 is TGTGCCAGCCTTGATTACCCTACAGCGAACACTGAAGCTTTCTTT.

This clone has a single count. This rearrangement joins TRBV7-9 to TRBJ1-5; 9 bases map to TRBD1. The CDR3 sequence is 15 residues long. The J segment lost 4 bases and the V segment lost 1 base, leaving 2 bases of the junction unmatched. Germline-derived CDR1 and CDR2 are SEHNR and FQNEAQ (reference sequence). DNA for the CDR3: TGTGCCAGCAGCTTAGGACAGGGGGAAAATCAGCCCCAGCATTTT. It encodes CASSLGQGENQPQHF.

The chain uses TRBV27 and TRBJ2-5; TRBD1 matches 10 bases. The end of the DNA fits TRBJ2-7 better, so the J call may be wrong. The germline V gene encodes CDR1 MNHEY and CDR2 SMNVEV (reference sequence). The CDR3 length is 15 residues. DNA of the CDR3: TGTGCCACCAAATATACCGGGACAGGGGTCTACGAGCAGTACTTC. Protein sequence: CATKYTGTGVYEQYF.

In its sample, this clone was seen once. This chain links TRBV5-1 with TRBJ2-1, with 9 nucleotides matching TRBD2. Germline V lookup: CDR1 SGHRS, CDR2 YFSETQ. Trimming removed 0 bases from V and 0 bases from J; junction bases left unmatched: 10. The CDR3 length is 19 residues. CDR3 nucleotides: TGCGCCAGCAGCTTGGCCCCAGGACTAGCGATAAGCTCCTACAATGAGCAGTTCTTC. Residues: CASSLAPGLAISSYNEQFF.

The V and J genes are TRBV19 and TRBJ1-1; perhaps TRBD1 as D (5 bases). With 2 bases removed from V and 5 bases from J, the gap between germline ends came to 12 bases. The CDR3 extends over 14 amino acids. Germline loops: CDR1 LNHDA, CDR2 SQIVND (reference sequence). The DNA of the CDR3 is TGTGCCAGTAGTATAACCGGGGGACGAACTGAAGCTTTCTTT. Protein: CASSITGGRTEAFF. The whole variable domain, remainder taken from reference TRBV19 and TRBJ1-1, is DGGITQSPKYLFRKEGQNVTLSCEQNLNHDAMYWYRQDPGQGLRLIYYSQIVNDFQKGDIAEGYSVSREKKESFPLTVTSAQKNPTAFYLCASSITGGRTEAFFGQGTRLTVV.

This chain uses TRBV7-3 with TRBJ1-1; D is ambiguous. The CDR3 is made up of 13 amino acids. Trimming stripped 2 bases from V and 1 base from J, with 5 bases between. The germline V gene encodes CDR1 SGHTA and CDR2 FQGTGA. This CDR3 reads CASSLGRNTEAFF. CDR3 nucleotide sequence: TGTGCCAGCAGCTTAGGTAGGAACACTGAAGCTTTCTTT. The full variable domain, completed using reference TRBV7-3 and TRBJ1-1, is GAGVSQTPSNKVTEKGKYVELRCDPISGHTALYWYRQSLGQGPEFLIYFQGTGAADDSGLPNDRFFAVRPEGSVSTLKIQRTERGDSAVYLCASSLGRNTEAFFGQGTRLTVV.

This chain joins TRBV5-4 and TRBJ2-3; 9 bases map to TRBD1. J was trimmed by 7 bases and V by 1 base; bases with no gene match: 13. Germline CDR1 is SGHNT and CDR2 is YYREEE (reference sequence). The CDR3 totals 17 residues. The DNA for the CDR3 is TGTGCCAGCAGCTTGTCACGAGGTGGGACAGGGAGCCATACGCAGTATTTT. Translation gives CASSLSRGGTGSHTQYF. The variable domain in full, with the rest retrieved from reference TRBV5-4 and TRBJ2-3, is ETGVTQSPTHLIKTRGQQVTLRCSSQSGHNTVSWYQQALGQGPQFIFQYYREEENGRGNFPPRFSGLQFPNYSSELNVNALELDDSALYLCASSLSRGGTGSHTQYFGPGTRLTVL.

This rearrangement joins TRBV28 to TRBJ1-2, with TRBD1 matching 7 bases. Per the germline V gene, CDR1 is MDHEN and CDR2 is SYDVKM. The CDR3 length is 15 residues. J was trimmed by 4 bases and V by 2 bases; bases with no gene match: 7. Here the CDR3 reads CASSLGGGVPYGYTF. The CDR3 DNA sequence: TGTGCCAGCAGTTTAGGAGGGGGCGTTCCCTATGGCTACACCTTC.

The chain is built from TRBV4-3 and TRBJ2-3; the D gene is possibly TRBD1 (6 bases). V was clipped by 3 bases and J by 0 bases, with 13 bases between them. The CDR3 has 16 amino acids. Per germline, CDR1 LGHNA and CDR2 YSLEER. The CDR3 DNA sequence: TGCGCCAGCAGCCAGACAGGAGGAGGTAGCACAGATACGCAGTATTTT. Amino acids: CASSQTGGGSTDTQYF.

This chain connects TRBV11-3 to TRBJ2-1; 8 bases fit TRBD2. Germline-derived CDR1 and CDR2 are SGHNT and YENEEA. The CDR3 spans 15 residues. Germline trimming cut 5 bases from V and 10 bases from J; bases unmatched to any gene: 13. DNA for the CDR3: TGTGCCAGCAGCACAGCGGGAACTGCGGGGGGAGAGCAGTTCTTC. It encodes CASSTAGTAGGEQFF.